The TCR beta chain described here comes from a study of identical twins. This clonotype was seen at least ten times. Each CDR3 protein is one row after TCRdb ran MiXCR on the 5' RACE reads. The sample holds about 100,000 distinct CDR3 sequences; just under 6% are singletons and the top ten take around 12%. The CDR3 consists of 16 residues. Germline loops: CDR1 LGHDT, CDR2 YNNKEL (reference sequence). Trimming removed 4 bases at V and 4 bases at J, with 19 bases between. The specimen sequenced was memory T cells sorted from blood. The chain recombines TRBV3-1 with TRBJ1-2, with a tentative D call TRBD1 (6 bases). The receptor comes from a woman aged 45-65 years in good health. This chain's CDR3 is CASSLNWGAKSYGYTF. The DNA of the CDR3 is TGTGCCAGCAGCCTCAATTGGGGGGCGAAGAGCTATGGCTACACCTTC.